The 30 T cell receptor beta chains below come from one sample, sequenced in a study of T cells in Graves' hyperthyroidism and ophthalmopathy. Amplification targeted TCR beta CDR3 regions from RNA transcripts. A set of HTBI primers served as the primers for a first-round RT-PCR of the TCR CDR3. TCRdb re-called the multiplex PCR reads through MiXCR, storing one row per CDR3 protein. The table lists a few hundred thousand distinct CDR3 sequences, roughly an eighth of them singletons. The material sequenced was blood. The source is a woman aged 18-29 years with Graves' hyperthyroidism.

The rearrangement joins TRBV18 to TRBJ2-7, with TRBD1 matching over 7 bases. Germline CDR1 reads KGHSH; CDR2 reads LQKENI. The CDR3 is 15 residues long. Trimming cost V 4 bases and J 3 bases; bases outside gene matches: 9. CDR3 protein: CASSQTTGLLYEQYF. The CDR3 region has the DNA TGTGCCAGCTCACAAACGACAGGGCTTCTCTACGAGCAGTACTTC.

J is TRBJ1-3 and V is TRBV6-1; D is undetermined. The CDR3 sequence is 13 residues long. Germline CDR1 MNHNS, CDR2 SASEGT. The ends were cut back, 8 bases at V and 0 bases at J, with 8 bases in the middle. The CDR3, as DNA: TGTGCCAGCGGGGTGATCTCTGGAAACACCATATATTTT. Amino acids: CASGVISGNTIYF.

This clonotype was recorded a few times. V gene TRBV28 combines with J gene TRBJ2-7, with D possibly TRBD2 on 5 matching bases. The germline gives CDR1 MDHEN, CDR2 SYDVKM. The length of the CDR3 is 12 residues. Deletions cut 4 bases from V and 7 bases from J, with 11 bases between. The CDR3 region is CASSSTRWEQYF. The CDR3 DNA sequence: TGTGCCAGCAGTTCCACTAGGTGGGAGCAGTACTTC.

The sample holds many counts of this clonotype. The chain is built from TRBV2 and TRBJ1-2; TRBD1 might be the D (5 bases). The CDR3 length is 13 residues. Germline-derived CDR1 and CDR2 are SNHLY and FYNNEI. V lost 4 bases and J 8 bases, leaving 14 bases between the germline ends. CDR3: CASSVAGPGGYTF. DNA for the CDR3: TGTGCCAGCAGTGTAGCGGGGCCGGGCGGCTACACCTTC.

This clonotype was detected a few times. V and J are TRBV5-1 and TRBJ1-5; D gene ambiguous. This CDR3 region has 16 residues. Germline assignment: CDR1 SGHRS and CDR2 YFSETQ. V gave up 3 bases and J gave up 0 bases, with 13 bases separating them. CDR3 in amino acids: CASSSSGSNSNQPQHF. DNA of the CDR3: TGCGCCAGCAGCTCCTCCGGGAGCAATAGCAATCAGCCCCAGCATTTT. Combining the CDR3 with reference TRBV5-1 and TRBJ1-5 gives the whole variable domain KAGVTQTPRYLIKTRGQQVTLSCSPISGHRSVSWYQQTPGQGLQFLFEYFSETQRNKGNFPGRFSGRQFSNSRSEMNVSTLELGDSALYLCASSSSGSNSNQPQHFGDGTRLSIL.

This clonotype was counted at least ten times. This sequence joins TRBV6-6 and TRBJ2-5; the D gene is possibly TRBD1 (6 bases). The germline V gene has CDR1 MNHNY and CDR2 SVGAGI (reference sequence). The CDR3 is 15 amino acids. The ends were cut back, 0 bases at V and 2 bases at J, with 10 bases in the middle. CDR3 DNA sequence: TGTGCCAGCAGTTACTCGACCCAGGGGCAAGAGACCCAGTACTTC. Its protein product is CASSYSTQGQETQYF.

This clonotype was counted at least ten times. The gene calls are TRBV4-3 and TRBJ2-3; 10 nucleotides line up with TRBD1. Losses at the gene ends were 5 bases for V and 2 bases for J; bases not matched to a gene: 4. The germline gives CDR1 LGHNA, CDR2 YSLEER. The CDR3 sequence is 15 residues long. CDR3 sequence reads: CASSVGTGVTDTQYF. In DNA, the CDR3 is TGCGCCAGCAGCGTCGGGACAGGGGTCACAGATACGCAGTATTTT.

This clonotype was seen more than once but under ten times. V usage is TRBV5-1 and J usage is TRBJ2-7; D is uncertain. The V and J ends lost 0 bases and 0 bases respectively, with 7 bases between them. Germline V gives CDR1 SGHRS, CDR2 YFSETQ. This CDR3 comprises 14 residues. The CDR3 nucleotides read TGCGCCAGCAGCTTGGGACCGCCCTCCTACGAGCAGTACTTC. Residues: CASSLGPPSYEQYF.

Only a few counts were recorded for this clonotype. This chain connects TRBV5-1 to TRBJ2-1; TRBD1 aligns across 10 bases. V gave up 4 bases and J gave up 7 bases; unmatched junction bases: 8. The CDR3 is 15 residues long. The germline V gene encodes CDR1 SGHRS and CDR2 YFSETQ. CDR3 amino acids: CASSTRQGALNEQFF. The CDR3, as DNA: TGCGCCAGCAGCACCAGACAGGGGGCTCTGAATGAGCAGTTCTTC.

J is TRBJ1-4 and V is TRBV14; TRBD1 is a possible D gene (5 bases). The CDR3 totals 18 residues. Germline V gene sequence: CDR1 SGHDN, CDR2 FVKESK. The V end lost 3 bases, the J end lost 7 bases, and 24 bases lay between the germline ends. The CDR3 nucleotides are TGTGCCAGCAGCCAGACCCTCCCCCGTGGGGACCTCAGTGAAAAACTGTTTTTT. It codes for CASSQTLPRGDLSEKLFF.

The table lists this clonotype with many counts. The genes are TRBV6-5 and TRBJ2-7, with 8 bases matching TRBD2. The CDR3 loop spans 15 amino acids. V was clipped by 0 bases and J by 5 bases; unmatched bases: 6. Germline-derived CDR1 and CDR2 are MNHEY and SVGAGI. The CDR3 loop is CASSYSAGEGDEQYF. The CDR3 coding sequence is TGTGCCAGCAGTTACTCAGCGGGAGAGGGTGACGAGCAGTACTTC.

This clonotype turned up a few times. The chain uses TRBV4-1 and TRBJ2-3, with D maybe TRBD1 (6 bases). The length of the CDR3 is 17 residues. CDR1 MGHRA and CDR2 YSYEKL come from the germline V gene. Trimming removed 1 base from V and 2 bases from J, with 16 bases in between. CDR3 region: CASSQGPQGLITDTQYF. The CDR3 region has the DNA TGCGCCAGCAGCCAAGGTCCACAGGGATTGATCACAGATACGCAGTATTTT.

The chain is built from TRBV7-3 and TRBJ2-3; TRBD2 aligns across 12 bases. Germline CDR1 and CDR2: SGHTA and FQGTGA. Germline trimming cut 5 bases from V and 7 bases from J; bases unmatched to any gene: 7. The CDR3 is 15 amino acids. The CDR3 DNA follows: TGTGCCAGCAGCCCGACTAGCGGGAGAGTAAATACGCAGTATTTT. Translated: CASSPTSGRVNTQYF.

This clonotype has at least ten counts. This chain uses TRBV19 with TRBJ2-2, with a weak D call TRBD1 (6 bases). Germline V gene lookup returns CDR1 LNHDA and CDR2 SQIVND (reference sequence). There are 13 residues in the CDR3. Trimming pared 5 bases from V and 7 bases from J, leaving 11 bases between. The CDR3 region has the DNA TGTGCCAGTAGTCCTCAGGGGAACGGGGAGCTGTTTTTT. It encodes CASSPQGNGELFF.

The chain has TRBV7-3 and TRBJ2-1; 10 nucleotides agree with TRBD2. This CDR3 contains 16 residues. V shed 4 bases, J shed 8 bases, and the junction held 11 bases outside the gene matches. Germline V lookup: CDR1 SGHTA, CDR2 FQGTGA. The CDR3 region is CASSSNPSGSRYEQFF. As DNA, the CDR3 is TGTGCCAGCAGCTCTAACCCTAGCGGGAGTCGCTATGAGCAGTTCTTC.

This clonotype was counted ten times or more. The chain recombines TRBV3-1 with TRBJ1-3; D call uncertain. Germline assignment: CDR1 LGHDT and CDR2 YNNKEL (reference sequence). The CDR3 spans 15 residues. The V end lost 6 bases, the J end lost 0 bases, and 12 bases lay between the germline ends. The CDR3 DNA sequence: TGTGCCAGCAGAGACGGACCGAACTCTGGAAACACCATATATTTT. As protein: CASRDGPNSGNTIYF.

This clonotype came up many times. The chain carries TRBV12-3 or TRBV12-4 and TRBJ2-7, with 11 bases matching TRBD2. Unmatched junction bases numbered 5, after V lost 8 bases and J lost 5 bases. The CDR3 spans 13 residues. The CDR3 spells CASHLAGGDEQYF. The CDR3 DNA reads as TGTGCCAGCCACCTAGCGGGAGGAGACGAGCAGTACTTC.

In this sample, this clonotype turned up a few times. CDR3 in amino acids: CASSLEALGANEKLFF. For the CDR3, the DNA is TGCGCCAGCAGCTTGGAAGCTCTCGGGGCTAATGAAAAACTGTTTTTT. The V and J genes are TRBV5-1 and TRBJ1-4; no clear D. Germline CDR1 and CDR2: SGHRS and YFSETQ. The CDR3 is 16 residues long. V was pared by 0 bases and J by 3 bases, with 12 bases between. Full variable domain (missing parts from reference TRBV5-1 and TRBJ1-4): KAGVTQTPRYLIKTRGQQVTLSCSPISGHRSVSWYQQTPGQGLQFLFEYFSETQRNKGNFPGRFSGRQFSNSRSEMNVSTLELGDSALYLCASSLEALGANEKLFFGSGTQLSVL.

This clonotype was found a few times. J is TRBJ1-5 and V is TRBV5-5, with D uncertain. This CDR3 contains 15 residues. Germline V gene lookup returns CDR1 SGHKS and CDR2 YYEKEE (reference sequence). Deletions cut 4 bases from V and 4 bases from J, with 15 bases between. The CDR3 here is CASSAVAGYNQPQHF. The CDR3 DNA sequence: TGTGCCAGCAGCGCCGTCGCGGGGTATAATCAGCCCCAGCATTTT.

Many counts were recorded for this clonotype. The chain is built from TRBV30 and TRBJ2-6; TRBD1 is a possible D gene (5 bases). With 0 bases removed from V and 3 bases from J, the gap between germline ends came to 9 bases. This CDR3 comprises 15 residues. CDR1 and CDR2 (germline): GTSNPN, SVGIG (reference sequence). The CDR3 protein is CAWSVGANGANVLTF. The CDR3 region has the DNA TGTGCCTGGAGTGTAGGGGCCAATGGGGCCAACGTCCTGACTTTC.

This clonotype came up many times. The chain couples TRBV20-1 to TRBJ2-5, with a possible D match to TRBD2 (6 bases). The CDR3 loop spans 14 amino acids. V lost 6 bases to trimming and J lost 5 bases, with 19 bases between them. Germline values: CDR1 DFQATT, CDR2 SNEGSKA (reference sequence). The CDR3 DNA reads TGCAGTGCCCCGGGGACTGAAGTAATGGAGACCCAGTACTTC. Amino acid sequence: CSAPGTEVMETQYF.

This clonotype was counted at least ten times. The rearrangement joins TRBV28 to TRBJ2-4; 9 bases match TRBD1. Germline loops: CDR1 MDHEN, CDR2 SYDVKM. This CDR3 spans 14 amino acids. V trimming: 2 bases; J trimming: 6 bases; junction bases outside the gene matches: 2. In DNA, the CDR3 is TGTGCCAGCAGTTTACCGGGACAGGGAAACATTCAGTACTTC. It translates to CASSLPGQGNIQYF.

This clonotype was detected many times. The rearrangement joins TRBV30 to TRBJ1-2; TRBD1 aligns across 9 bases. Per germline, CDR1 GTSNPN and CDR2 SVGIG (reference sequence). CDR3 length equals 15 residues. Losses at the gene ends were 4 bases for V and 2 bases for J; bases not matched to a gene: 8. The CDR3 nucleotides read TGTGCCTGGACTGAGGGGACAGGGCACAACTATGGCTACACCTTC. Its translation is CAWTEGTGHNYGYTF.

This clonotype was seen repeatedly, ten times or more. The CDR3 DNA sequence: TGTGCCAGCAGCCTATTCCCCGGGACTAGCGGGGTTAGCACAGATACGCAGTATTTT. This translates into CASSLFPGTSGVSTDTQYF. The chain combines TRBV7-8 with TRBJ2-3, with 13 bases that match TRBD2. The CDR3 spans 19 residues. Germline V CDR1 and CDR2: SGHVS, FQNEAQ. Losses at the gene ends were 5 bases for V and 0 bases for J; bases not matched to a gene: 11.

The V gene is TRBV12-3 or TRBV12-4, the J gene TRBJ2-3; D perhaps matches TRBD2 (5 bases). Trimming pared 6 bases from V and 0 bases from J, leaving 13 bases between. The CDR3 covers 15 residues. For the CDR3, the DNA is TGTGCCAGCAGCGCCCGGGGTTATAGCACAGATACGCAGTATTTT. It specifies CASSARGYSTDTQYF.

J is TRBJ1-1 and V is TRBV7-8; 9 bases are a match to TRBD1. Germline V gives CDR1 SGHVS, CDR2 FQNEAQ. Trimming cost V 4 bases and J 5 bases; bases outside gene matches: 14. The CDR3 spans 17 residues. CDR3 nucleotides: TGTGCCAGCAGCTCGCCATGGGACAGGGAATTTGAAACTGAAGCTTTCTTT. Translation gives CASSSPWDREFETEAFF.

This clonotype was seen at least ten times. The rearrangement joins TRBV6-1 to TRBJ2-1, with 11 bases aligning to TRBD2. The CDR3 loop spans 13 amino acids. CDR1 and CDR2 (germline): MNHNS, SASEGT. V shed 5 bases, J shed 8 bases, and the junction held 2 bases outside the gene matches. CDR3 sequence reads: CASSLAGGDEQFF. CDR3 coding DNA: TGTGCCAGCAGTTTAGCGGGAGGGGATGAGCAGTTCTTC.

V usage is TRBV18 and J usage is TRBJ1-5; 9 bases are a match to TRBD1. V trimming: 0 bases; J trimming: 5 bases; junction bases outside the gene matches: 5. Germline lookup yields CDR1 KGHSH and CDR2 LQKENI. The CDR3 is 16 residues long. CDR3 residues: CASSPPGQGSHQPQHF. The DNA for the CDR3 is TGTGCCAGCTCACCACCGGGACAGGGATCACATCAGCCCCAGCATTTT.

This clonotype occurred many times. The J gene is TRBJ1-1, the V gene TRBV3-1; D gene ambiguous. In germline, CDR1 is LGHDT, CDR2 YNNKEL (reference sequence). V lost 7 bases to trimming and J lost 11 bases, with 14 bases between them. The CDR3 sequence is 11 residues long. CDR3: CASTRAGKAFF. CDR3 DNA: TGTGCCAGCACTAGGGCTGGGAAGGCTTTCTTT.

Regarding this clonotype: A much larger clone sits a single nucleotide away, making a read error possible. The chain employs TRBV28 and TRBJ2-5; D is unclear. Germline V gives CDR1 MDHEN, CDR2 SYDVKM. This CDR3 is built from 11 residues. Written as DNA, the CDR3 is TGTGCCAGCAGGAACCAAGAGACCCAGCACTTC. Translation gives CASRNQETQHF.